The T cell receptor beta chain described here comes from a study of blood T cell repertoires in COVID-19. Study-wide context: COVID-19 samples from acute and convalescent phases originated in the United States, Italy and Spain.

Patients of the Seattle cohort, enrolled during active infection, were followed longitudinally. The method was immunoSEQ multiplex PCR; TCRdb's version includes in-frame clones alone and lacks a portion of them. The table has 250,000 to 350,000 clones, around nine tenths seen once; the top ten hold over 10%. The germline V gene encodes CDR1 MDHEN and CDR2 SYDVKM. Trimming cost V 4 bases and J 3 bases; bases outside gene matches: 3. The CDR3 is made up of 13 amino acids. V gene TRBV28 combines with J gene TRBJ2-7; 7 positions match TRBD1. The TCR sequence derives from a woman between 70 and 85 years old with COVID-19, enrolled during active disease. Material for sequencing was peripheral blood. The CDR3 protein is CASSYNRGYEQYF. The CDR3 nucleotides read TGTGCCAGCAGTTATAACAGGGGCTACGAGCAGTACTTC.